The T cell receptor (beta chain) under discussion was sequenced for a study of CD8 T cells in Susac syndrome. Points from the study as a whole: The study admitted that it had a relatively small number of individuals in its TCR sequencing and HLA analysis.

Reverse transcription of roughly 0.5 to 1 ug RNA was carried out with random hexamers. TCRdb recomputed calls from the immunoSEQ multiplex PCR reads with MiXCR, one row per CDR3 protein. The sample shows 190,000 or so distinct CDR3 sequences, about 95% of them seen only once. Comments on this clonotype: As yet, its antigen is unknown.

TCR beta sequencing covered blood CD8+ and CD4+ T cells. The multiple sclerosis controls comprised treatment-naive patients whose relapsing-remitting disease was stable or active. The CDR3 extends over 14 amino acids. The ends lost 6 bases at V and 7 bases at J; junction bases unmatched: 8. CDR1 and CDR2 (germline): DFQATT, SNEGSKA (reference sequence). The chain employs TRBV20-1 and TRBJ2-1, with 11 nucleotides matching TRBD2. This receptor was identified in a human donor with multiple sclerosis. Input material: CD4+ T cells from PBMCs. The CDR3 coding sequence is TGCAGTGCGACACTAGCGGGAGTGCGGAATGAGCAGTTCTTC. Protein product: CSATLAGVRNEQFF.